This entry features one TCR beta chain sequence. Its antigen remains unidentified. The record has no base qualities; no much larger clone is one base away. This specimen belongs to a study of T cell changes during pregnancy in multiple sclerosis (dated by TCRdb to the late 2010s). The study in broad terms: In women with multiple sclerosis, the researchers looked at how the T cell repertoire shifted as pregnancy progressed.

Preparation of the library involved the immunoSEQ multiplex PCR assay. Drawn from immuneACCESS, this table holds only the in-frame rearrangements with V and J called that TCRdb kept. Clones are partly lost; checked studies trace under half to an unresolved V gene and leave the rest unexplained. The sample yields approximately 88,000 clones; about 92% were counted once. The ten largest make up around 2.5% of the sample. V is pared back by 0 bases and J by 3 bases, with 12 bases lying between the germline termini. Measured from the cysteine to the phenylalanine, the CDR3 is 15 residues long. Of the read, only the CDR3 DNA is kept; its 45 bases are in frame from base 1. According to the germline V gene, CDR1 reads SGDLS and CDR2 reads YYNGEE.

The receptor chain draws on TRBV9 and TRBJ1-2; the D gene is perhaps TRBD1, on 5 matching bases. This specimen consisted of peripheral blood, obtained in the first trimester of pregnancy. This clonotype was sampled from a female donor with multiple sclerosis, enrolled in a pregnancy study. The base sequence is TGTGCCAGCAGCGTAGCTGGGGGGGGGTACTATGGCTACACCTTC. Its translation reads: CASSVAGGGYYGYTF.